This T cell receptor (beta chain) was captured in a study of siplizumab effects on memory and regulatory T cells (dated by TCRdb to about 2019). Looking at the study overall: The effect of the anti-CD2 antibody siplizumab on alloreactive T-cell subsets was examined in allogeneic mixed lymphocyte reactions constructed from human PBMCs.

With regard to this clone: Its antigen remains unidentified. No base-level quality is on record; no much larger clone is a single base apart.

Sorted unstimulated T cells and proliferating T cells recovered from mixed lymphocyte reactions were subjected to TCRbeta CDR3 sequencing. Fresh whole blood from ten HLA-typed healthy donors was used as the source from which PBMCs were isolated. To map where alloreactive clones came from, unstimulated CD4+ regulatory T cells were FACS-sorted. Receptor libraries were prepared by the immunoSEQ multiplex PCR assay. Each sample had 90,000 to 100,000 TCR templates assayed by the deep sequencing platform. Genomic DNA extracted from sorted T cells was the material used for TCRbeta CDR3 sequencing. For the original study's pipeline: The R programming language was used for clonal analysis of the TCRbeta CDR3 data. Unstimulated samples were compared with post-reaction CFSE-low samples to define alloreactive CD4+ and CD8+ clones. Regulatory or non-regulatory origin was assigned to alloreactive CD4+ clones by matching of sequences to sorted unstimulated Treg and non-Treg repertoires. TCRdb took this table from immuneACCESS and kept in-frame rearrangements with V and J called. Such tables lack part of the clones; where checked against another copy, unresolved V genes explain under half of the gap, and the rest is unexplained. V, J and clone size are those of that table, while D and trimming were read from the DNA. The sample has some 100,000 clones on record, roughly 94% of them singletons. About 0.6% of the sample lies in the top ten.

CDR1 and CDR2 are read off the germline V gene as SGHRS and YFSETQ. V is cut by 0 bases and J by 1 base, and the space between the germline ends is 8 bases. The CDR3 numbers 15 residues from cysteine through phenylalanine. Only CDR3 DNA remains: 45 bases, in frame from the first base. The investigation overall reported the following: The cumulative frequency of alloreactive sequences traceable to unstimulated CD4+ memory T cells was significantly reduced by siplizumab. Whether proliferating Tregs from siplizumab cultures were suppressive was not functionally confirmed. Compared with memory T cells, unstimulated naive T cells appeared more diverse, and naive cells seemed to make a substantial contribution to the alloresponse. Roughly 80-95% of proliferating CD4+ or CD8+ clones could not be assigned a naive or memory phenotype. Sequences below about 10^-5 frequency were poorly captured, so only a minor fraction of alloreactive clones could be mapped to unstimulated subsets. In reactions with siplizumab, an average of about 62% of mappable alloreactive CD4+ clones were Treg-derived, compared with around 28% in control reactions.

The receptor was isolated from a human donor in good health. Recombination joined TRBV5-1 with TRBJ2-1, with TRBD2 perhaps the D gene, on 5 matching bases. The sequenced material came from Tregs sorted from blood. The DNA sequence reads TGCGCCAGCAGCTTGGACGGGATTTCCTACAATGAGCAGTTCTTC. Translated, it reads CASSLDGISYNEQFF.